Included here is one TCR beta chain sequence, with context. Its target is unknown. These data are taken from a study of T cell repertoires in cytomegalovirus infection. As for the study in general: Through public TCR beta signatures, both CMV infection and matching HLA type were indicated.

The CDR3 runs 11 residues. V was cut by 3 bases and J by 9 bases, with 6 bases left in between. In germline, CDR1 is MNHEY, CDR2 SMNVEV (reference sequence). Findings and limits, study-wide: CMV-specific HLA-C-restricted TCR beta clonotypes dominated the ex vivo response.

TCRdb called the reads again in MiXCR, with one record for every CDR3 protein. The sample comprises about 55,000 distinct CDR3 sequences, about 18% of which are singletons, and around 60% rests with the top ten. The rearrangement links TRBV27 to TRBJ2-1, with unresolved D. The sequence derives from a human donor in good health (CMV status not recorded). Some clones in this sample may be carry-over from other donors' samples. The material sequenced was CD8+ T cells from cultured PBMCs, taken from culture after CMV antigen stimulation. DNA of the CDR3: TGTGCCAGCAGTTTCGGTCTTGAGCAGTTCTTC. Residues: CASSFGLEQFF.